The clone carrying this T cell receptor (beta chain) was counted a few times. Antigen specificity is unknown. TCRdb re-derived calls from the reads in MiXCR, one entry per CDR3 protein. Here the sample spans fewer than 1,000,000 distinct CDR3 sequences, around 30% being singletons. This record belongs to a study of T cell repertoires in cytomegalovirus infection. Study summary: Recently identified HLA-C-restricted CMV epitopes were among the peptides used. Based on public TCR beta signatures, there were indications of CMV infection and of a matching HLA type.

CDR1 and CDR2 from the germline V gene are MNHNS and SASEGT. Trimming removed 6 bases at V and 3 bases at J, with 16 bases between. The CDR3 covers 15 residues. This chain joins TRBV6-1 and TRBJ2-3; D not resolved. The TCR originated in a human donor in good health (CMV status not recorded). Some clones in this sample may be carry-over from other donors' samples. The sequences come from cultured CD8+ T cells from PBMCs, collected from culture after CMV antigen stimulation. CDR3 amino acids: CASRLGVLSTDTQYF. The CDR3 DNA is TGTGCCAGCAGGTTAGGTGTTTTAAGTACAGATACGCAGTATTTT.